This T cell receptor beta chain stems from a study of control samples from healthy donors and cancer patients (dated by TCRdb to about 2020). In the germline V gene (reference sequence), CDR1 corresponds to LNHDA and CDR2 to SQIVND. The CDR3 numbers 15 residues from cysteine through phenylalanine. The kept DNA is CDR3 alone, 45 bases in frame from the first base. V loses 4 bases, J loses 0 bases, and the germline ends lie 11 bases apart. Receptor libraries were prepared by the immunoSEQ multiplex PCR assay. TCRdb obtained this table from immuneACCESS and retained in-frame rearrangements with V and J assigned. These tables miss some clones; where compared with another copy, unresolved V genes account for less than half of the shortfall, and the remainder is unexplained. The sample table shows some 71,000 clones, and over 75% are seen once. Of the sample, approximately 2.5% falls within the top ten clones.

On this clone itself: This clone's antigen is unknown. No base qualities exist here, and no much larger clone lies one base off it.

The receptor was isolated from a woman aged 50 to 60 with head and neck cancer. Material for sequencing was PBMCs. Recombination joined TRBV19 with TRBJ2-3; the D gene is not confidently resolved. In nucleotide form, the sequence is TGTGCCAGTAGTAATAAAGTCCACAGCACAGATACGCAGTATTTT. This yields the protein CASSNKVHSTDTQYF.